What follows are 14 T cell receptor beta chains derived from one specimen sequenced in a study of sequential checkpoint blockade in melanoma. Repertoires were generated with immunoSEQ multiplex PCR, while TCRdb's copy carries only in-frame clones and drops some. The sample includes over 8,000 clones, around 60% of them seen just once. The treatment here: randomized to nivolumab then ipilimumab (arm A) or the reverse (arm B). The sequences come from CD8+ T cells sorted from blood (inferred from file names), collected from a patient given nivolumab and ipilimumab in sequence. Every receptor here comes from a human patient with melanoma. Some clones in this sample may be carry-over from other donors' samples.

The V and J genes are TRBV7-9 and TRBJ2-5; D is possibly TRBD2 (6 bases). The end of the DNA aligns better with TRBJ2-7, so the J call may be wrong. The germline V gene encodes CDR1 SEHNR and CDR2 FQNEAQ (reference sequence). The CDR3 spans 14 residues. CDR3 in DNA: TGTGCCAGCGACGGAGGGGTTCGCTCCTACGAGCAGTACTTC. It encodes CASDGGVRSYEQYF.

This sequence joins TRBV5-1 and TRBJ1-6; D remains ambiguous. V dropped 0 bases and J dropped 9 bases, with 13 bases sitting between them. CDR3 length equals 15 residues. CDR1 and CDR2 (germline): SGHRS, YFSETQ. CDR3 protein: CASSLAGVAGSPLHF. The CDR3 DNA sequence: TGCGCCAGCAGCTTGGCGGGAGTGGCAGGTTCACCCCTCCACTTT.

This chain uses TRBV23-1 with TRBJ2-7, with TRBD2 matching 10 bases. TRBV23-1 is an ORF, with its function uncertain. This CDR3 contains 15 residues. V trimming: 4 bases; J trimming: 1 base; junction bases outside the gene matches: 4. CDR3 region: CASSPRLAGSYEQYF. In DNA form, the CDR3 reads TGCGCCAGCAGTCCCCGACTAGCGGGTTCCTACGAGCAGTACTTC.

This CDR3 reads CASSSSVLYEQYF. CDR3 sequence (DNA): TGTGCCAGCAGTTCCTCGGTCCTATACGAGCAGTACTTC. The chain carries TRBV5-5 and TRBJ2-7; no definite D call. CDR3 size: 13 residues. Germline V CDR1 and CDR2: SGHKS, YYEKEE (reference sequence). Trimming cost V 5 bases and J 4 bases, with 13 bases left between them.

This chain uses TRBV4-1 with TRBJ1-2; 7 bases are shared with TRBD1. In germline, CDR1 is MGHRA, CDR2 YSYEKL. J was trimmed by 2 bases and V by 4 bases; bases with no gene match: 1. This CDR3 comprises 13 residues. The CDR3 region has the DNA TGCGCCAGCAGCCCGACAGGGAACTATGGCTACACCTTC. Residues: CASSPTGNYGYTF.

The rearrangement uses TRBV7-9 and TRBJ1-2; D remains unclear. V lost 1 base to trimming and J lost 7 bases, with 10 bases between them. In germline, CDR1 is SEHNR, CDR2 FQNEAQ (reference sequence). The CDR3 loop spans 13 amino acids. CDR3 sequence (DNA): TGTGCCAGCAGCTTAGGGCAGGATCTTGGCTACACCTTC. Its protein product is CASSLGQDLGYTF.

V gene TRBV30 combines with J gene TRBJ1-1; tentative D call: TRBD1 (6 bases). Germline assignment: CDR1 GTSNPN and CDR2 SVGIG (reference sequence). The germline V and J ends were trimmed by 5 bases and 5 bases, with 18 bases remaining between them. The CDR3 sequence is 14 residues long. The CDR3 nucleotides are TGTGCCTGGGGGCCGGCAGGGGAGTGGACTGAAGCTTTCTTT. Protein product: CAWGPAGEWTEAFF.

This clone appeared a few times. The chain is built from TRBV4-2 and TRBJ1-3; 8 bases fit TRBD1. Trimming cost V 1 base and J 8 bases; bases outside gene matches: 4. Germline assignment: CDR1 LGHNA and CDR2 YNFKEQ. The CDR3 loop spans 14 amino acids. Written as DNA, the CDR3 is TGTGCCAGCAGCCAAGGGACAGGGATTTACACCATATATTTT. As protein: CASSQGTGIYTIYF.

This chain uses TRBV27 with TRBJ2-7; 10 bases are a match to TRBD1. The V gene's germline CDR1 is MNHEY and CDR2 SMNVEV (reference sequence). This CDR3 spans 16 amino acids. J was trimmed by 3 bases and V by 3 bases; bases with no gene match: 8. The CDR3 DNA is TGTGCCAGCAGTTTGACAGGGGGCAAACGAAGCTACGAGCAGTACTTC. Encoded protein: CASSLTGGKRSYEQYF.

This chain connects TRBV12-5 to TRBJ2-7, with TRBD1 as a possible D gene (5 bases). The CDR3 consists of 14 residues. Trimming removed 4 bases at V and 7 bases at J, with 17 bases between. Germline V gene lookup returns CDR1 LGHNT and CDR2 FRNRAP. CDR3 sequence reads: CASGYAGKFGEQYF. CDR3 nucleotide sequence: TGTGCTAGTGGTTACGCAGGGAAATTTGGGGAGCAGTACTTC.

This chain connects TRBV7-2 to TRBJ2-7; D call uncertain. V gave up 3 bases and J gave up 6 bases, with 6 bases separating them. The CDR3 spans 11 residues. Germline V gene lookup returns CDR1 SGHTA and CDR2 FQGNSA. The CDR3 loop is CASSFRREQYF. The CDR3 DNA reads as TGTGCCAGCAGCTTCAGGCGCGAGCAGTACTTC.

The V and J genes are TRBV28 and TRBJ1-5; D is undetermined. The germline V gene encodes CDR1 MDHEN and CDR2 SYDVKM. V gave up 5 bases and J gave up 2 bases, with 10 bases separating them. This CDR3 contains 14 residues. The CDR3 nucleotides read TGTGCCAGCAGTACCCGGCAGGGCAATCAGCCCCAGCATTTT. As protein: CASSTRQGNQPQHF.

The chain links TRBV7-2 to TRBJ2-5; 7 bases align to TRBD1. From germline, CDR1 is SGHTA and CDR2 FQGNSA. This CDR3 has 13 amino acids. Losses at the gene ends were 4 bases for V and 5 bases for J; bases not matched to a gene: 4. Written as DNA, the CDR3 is TGTGCCAGCAGCTCGACAGGGTGGGAGACCCAGTACTTC. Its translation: CASSSTGWETQYF.

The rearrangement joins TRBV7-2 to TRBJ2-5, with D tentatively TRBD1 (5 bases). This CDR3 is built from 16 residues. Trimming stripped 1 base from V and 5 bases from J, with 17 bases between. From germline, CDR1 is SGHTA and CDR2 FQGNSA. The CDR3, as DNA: TGTGCCAGCAGCTTAGGACGGCAGGGAAGGTTGGAGACCCAGTACTTC. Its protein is CASSLGRQGRLETQYF.